One and the same sample provided the 4 T cell receptor beta chains below, sequenced in a study of technical replicates of blood from four donors. TCRdb keeps only in-frame clones here, not all; method: immunoSEQ multiplex PCR. The data contain about 68,000 clones, 95% to 98% of them singletons. The specimen was T cells isolated from PBMCs. Source of these receptors: a human donor in good health.

V and J are TRBV25-1 and TRBJ1-5, with D perhaps matching TRBD1 (5 bases). Germline values: CDR1 MGHDK, CDR2 SYGVNS. The CDR3 sequence is 15 residues long. Deletions cut 5 bases from V and 4 bases from J, with 15 bases between. CDR3 bases: TGTGCCAGCAGTTCCCTTGGGGGGTTTAATCAGCCCCAGCATTTT. Translating it yields CASSSLGGFNQPQHF.

This chain joins TRBV7-9 and TRBJ2-6; 8 bases line up with TRBD2. This CDR3 is built from 19 residues. V shed 2 bases, J shed 0 bases, and the junction held 9 bases outside the gene matches. Germline V gives CDR1 SEHNR, CDR2 FQNEAQ (reference sequence). The CDR3, as DNA: TGTGCCAGCAGCTTATATAGAGCGGGAGTCTTCTCTGGGGCCAACGTCCTGACTTTC. This translates into CASSLYRAGVFSGANVLTF.

The J gene is TRBJ1-1, the V gene TRBV11-3; the match to TRBD1 covers 10 bases. The CDR3 is 15 amino acids. CDR1 is SGHNT, CDR2 YENEEA, per germline. V was pared by 5 bases and J by 6 bases, with 9 bases of the junction left unmatched. This CDR3 reads CASSAIGQGDPEAFF. DNA for the CDR3: TGTGCCAGCAGCGCAATCGGACAGGGGGACCCTGAAGCTTTCTTT.

This sequence joins TRBV15 and TRBJ2-7, with D maybe TRBD1 (5 bases). CDR1 LNHNV and CDR2 YYDKDF come from the germline V gene (reference sequence). CDR3 length: 14 amino acids. Trimming left V 5 bases short and J 5 bases short, with 16 bases between. The CDR3 DNA follows: TGTGCCACCAGCGTGGAGACAGAATTTAACGAGCAGTACTTC. Its protein is CATSVETEFNEQYF.